This TCR beta chain emerged from a study of blood T cell repertoires in COVID-19. On the study more broadly: The origin of the acute and convalescent COVID-19 samples was the United States, Italy and Spain.

How the authors handled the data: Amplification of reference gene primers provided the estimated nucleated cell counts. The assay was immunoSEQ multiplex PCR, and TCRdb's table has in-frame clones only and misses some. The V and J calls and clone size come from that table; D and trimming were worked out from the DNA. Counted here are about 29,000 clones, nearly 90% occurring once; the ten biggest clones make up 8% to 10%. The junction had 12 bases not matched to a gene; V was cut back by 6 bases and J by 5 bases. Germline loops: CDR1 SGHDT, CDR2 YYEEEE. The CDR3 length is 16 residues. The J gene is TRBJ2-1, the V gene TRBV5-6; 9 bases are a match to TRBD2. The sequence came from a human donor in a cohort sampled during active COVID-19. The sequencing sample was made of peripheral blood. The CDR3 nucleotides are TGTGCCAGCACCCGGGTGGGAGCGGGGGGAAACAATGAGCAGTTCTTC. This encodes CASTRVGAGGNNEQFF.